This TCR beta chain was sequenced in a study of cytomegalovirus exposure and HLA in healthy donors. Overall study findings and caveats: TCR sequences were mostly rare, though some public TCRs occurred in many donors.

The CDR3 has 13 amino acids. Germline V gene data show CDR1 as MNHEY and CDR2 as SMNVEV (reference sequence). The PCR was carried out with 60 Vbeta primers and 13 Jbeta primers. Some clones are missing from TCRdb's copy, which holds only in-frame ones; the method was immunoSEQ multiplex PCR. Seen here are 170,000 or so clones, more than 80% observed once, and the top ten hold roughly 5.2%. This clone was observed a few times. Antigen specificity is unknown. The source material was PBMCs. The chain employs TRBV27 and TRBJ1-5, with 8 bases aligning to TRBD1. This clonotype originated in a man between 18 and 35 years old in good health and CMV-seronegative. The DNA of the CDR3 is TGTGCTACCTCGGACAGGGCTAATCAGCCCCAGCATTTT. Its protein is CATSDRANQPQHF.